This T cell receptor (beta chain) was captured by sequencing in a study of cytomegalovirus exposure and HLA in healthy donors. The study's findings and limits: An apparent linkage of common viral pathogens to several of the most significant clusters emerged in a later analysis. Association of a missense DCLRE1C variant with TCR beta V- and J-gene trimming was reported in a later analysis.

As to this clone: Its target is unknown.

Donors were ostensibly healthy at sampling, although undocumented immune exposures were probable. It was with 60 Vbeta and 13 Jbeta primers that the PCR ran. TCRdb's table, derived via immunoSEQ multiplex PCR, lists solely in-frame clones and lacks some. The sample lists some 170,000 clones; around 83% were seen once. This CDR3 spans 13 amino acids. Looked up from germline, CDR1 is MDHEN and CDR2 is SYDVKM. Trimming cost V 6 bases and J 8 bases, with 16 bases left between them. Sequencing input: PBMCs. The TCR sequence derives from a man between 45 and 60 years old in good health and CMV-seropositive. The chain recombines TRBV28 with TRBJ1-2; tentatively, D is TRBD1 (6 bases). The CDR3 loop is CASRTSQGGGYTF. The DNA of the CDR3 is TGTGCCAGCAGGACGTCACAGGGCGGCGGCTACACCTTC.